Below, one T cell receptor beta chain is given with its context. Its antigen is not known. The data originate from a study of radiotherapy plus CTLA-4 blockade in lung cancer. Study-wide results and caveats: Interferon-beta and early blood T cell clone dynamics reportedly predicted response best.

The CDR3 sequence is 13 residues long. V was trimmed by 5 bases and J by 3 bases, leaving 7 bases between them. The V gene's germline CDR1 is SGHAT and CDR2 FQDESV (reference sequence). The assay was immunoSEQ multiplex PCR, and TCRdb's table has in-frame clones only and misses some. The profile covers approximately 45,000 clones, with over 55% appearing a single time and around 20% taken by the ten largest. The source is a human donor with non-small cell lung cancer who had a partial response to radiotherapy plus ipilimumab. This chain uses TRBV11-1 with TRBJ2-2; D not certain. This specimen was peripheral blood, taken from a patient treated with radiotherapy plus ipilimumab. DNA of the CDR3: TGTGCCAGCAGCCCTACTGACACCGGGGAGCTGTTTTTT. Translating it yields CASSPTDTGELFF. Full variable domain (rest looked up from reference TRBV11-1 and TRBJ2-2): EAEVAQSPRYKITEKSQAVAFWCDPISGHATLYWYRQILGQGPELLVQFQDESVVDDSQLPKDRFSAERLKGVDSTLKIQPAELGDSAMYLCASSPTDTGELFFGEGSRLTVL.